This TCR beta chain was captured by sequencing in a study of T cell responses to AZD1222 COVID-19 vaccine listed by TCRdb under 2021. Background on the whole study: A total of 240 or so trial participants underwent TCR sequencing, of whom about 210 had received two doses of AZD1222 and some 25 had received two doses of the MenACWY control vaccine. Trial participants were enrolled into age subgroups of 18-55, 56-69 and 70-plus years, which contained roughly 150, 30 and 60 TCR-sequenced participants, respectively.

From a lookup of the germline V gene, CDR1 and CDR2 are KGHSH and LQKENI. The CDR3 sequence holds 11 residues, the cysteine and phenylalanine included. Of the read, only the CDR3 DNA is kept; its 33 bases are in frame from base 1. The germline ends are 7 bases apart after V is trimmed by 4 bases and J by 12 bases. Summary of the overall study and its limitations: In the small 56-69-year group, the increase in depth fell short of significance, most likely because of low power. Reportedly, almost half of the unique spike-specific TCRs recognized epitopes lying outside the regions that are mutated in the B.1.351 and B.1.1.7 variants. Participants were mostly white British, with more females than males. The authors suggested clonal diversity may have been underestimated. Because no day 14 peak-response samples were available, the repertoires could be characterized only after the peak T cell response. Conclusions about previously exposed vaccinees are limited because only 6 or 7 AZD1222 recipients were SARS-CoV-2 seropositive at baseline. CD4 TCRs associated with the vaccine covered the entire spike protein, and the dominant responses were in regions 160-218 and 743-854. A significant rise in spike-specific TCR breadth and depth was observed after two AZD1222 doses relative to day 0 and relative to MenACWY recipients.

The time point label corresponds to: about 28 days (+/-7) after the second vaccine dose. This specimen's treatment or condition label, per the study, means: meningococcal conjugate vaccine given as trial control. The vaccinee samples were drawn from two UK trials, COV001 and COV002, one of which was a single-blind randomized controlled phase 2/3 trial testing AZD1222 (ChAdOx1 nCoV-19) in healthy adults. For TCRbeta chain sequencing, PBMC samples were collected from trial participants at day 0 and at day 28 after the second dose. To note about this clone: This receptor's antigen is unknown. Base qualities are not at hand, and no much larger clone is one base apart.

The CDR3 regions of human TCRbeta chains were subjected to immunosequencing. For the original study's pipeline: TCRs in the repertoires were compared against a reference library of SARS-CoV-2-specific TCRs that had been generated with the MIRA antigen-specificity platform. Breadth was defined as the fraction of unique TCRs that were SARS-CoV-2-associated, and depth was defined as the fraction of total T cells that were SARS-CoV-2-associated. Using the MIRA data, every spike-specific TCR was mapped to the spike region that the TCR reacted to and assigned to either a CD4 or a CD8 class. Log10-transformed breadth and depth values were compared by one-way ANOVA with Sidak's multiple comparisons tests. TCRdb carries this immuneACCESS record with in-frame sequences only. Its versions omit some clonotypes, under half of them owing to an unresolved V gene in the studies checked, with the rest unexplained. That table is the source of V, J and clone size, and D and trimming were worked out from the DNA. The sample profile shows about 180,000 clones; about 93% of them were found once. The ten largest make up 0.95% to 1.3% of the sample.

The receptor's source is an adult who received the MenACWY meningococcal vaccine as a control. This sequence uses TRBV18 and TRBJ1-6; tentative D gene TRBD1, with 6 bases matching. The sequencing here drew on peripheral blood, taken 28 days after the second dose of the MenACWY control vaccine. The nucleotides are TGTGCCAGCTCACTAGGGGGACCCCTCCACTTT. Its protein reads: CASSLGGPLHF.